The T cell receptor (beta chain) under discussion was sequenced for a study of T cell changes during pregnancy in multiple sclerosis (dated by TCRdb to 2018 to 2020). Regarding the research as a whole: The study looked at changes in the T cell repertoire across pregnancy in women with multiple sclerosis.

Library construction relied on the immunoSEQ multiplex PCR assay. The table was pulled from immuneACCESS by TCRdb, which kept in-frame rearrangements only. Such tables lose some clones; where checked, under half of the loss comes from unresolved V genes, and the rest has no known cause. Present in this sample are roughly 26,000 clones, roughly 87% of which were seen just once. Clones ranked in the top ten supply over 15% of the sample. A word on this clone: Its target antigen remains unknown. Base-call qualities are not available, and no considerably larger clone is one nucleotide away.

The germline V gene yields MDHEN for CDR1 and SYDVKM for CDR2. The CDR3 spans 14 residues, from the cysteine through the phenylalanine. Only the CDR3 DNA stays, 42 bases, in frame from base 1. Cut back by 3 bases and 3 bases, the V and J ends lie 9 bases apart. The source of this sequence is a female donor with multiple sclerosis, enrolled in a pregnancy study. This sequence uses TRBV28 and TRBJ2-1; possibly the D gene is TRBD1, per 5 matching bases. Source: CD8+ T cells from peripheral blood mononuclear cells, taken in the second trimester of pregnancy. CDR3 protein: CASSFGTGYNEQFF. The sequenced DNA is TGTGCCAGCAGTTTCGGAACAGGCTACAATGAGCAGTTCTTC.